The entry below describes one TCR beta chain. This clonotype has ten or more counts. This clone's antigen is unknown. As the CDR3 is not closed by the conserved phenylalanine or tryptophan, this likely results from a read error. The time point label, as the study defines it: five sample-tagged time points from pre-transplant (day -1) to day 368 post-transplant, pooled. PBMC were thawed and then stimulated for more than ten hours with a CMV IE-1 overlapping peptide library, with no transport inhibitors added. After thawing, cells rested overnight before stimulation in R10 medium with CD28/CD49d costimulation. The IE-1 peptide library consisted of 15-amino-acid peptides overlapping by 11 amino acids. Samples from each time point were barcoded using BD Single-Cell Multiplexing Kit Sample Tags, then pooled and stained with sorting antibodies plus oligo-conjugated anti-CD45RA. A BD FACSAria III was used to sort CMV-responsive CD8+CD137+ and CD4+CD154+ T cells at 4-way purity. EDTA vacutainers were used to collect blood, which was then processed with a Ficoll gradient within 1-24 hours.

Library construction relied on single-cell sequencing. Sequencing instrument: Illumina NovaSeq 6000. The BD Rhapsody Targeted mRNA and AbSeq Reagent Kit, in a microwell format, was used for cell capture and library preparation. Libraries were prepared to cover TCR, sample tags, AbSeq, and targeted mRNA from the Human T-Cell Expression Panel plus custom TOX and TOX2 primers. An Illumina NovaSeq was used to sequence the libraries. The authors' analysis ran thus. The analysis covered about 10,000 cells in total, of which some 6,900 were CD8 T cells and about 4,500 were CD8 T cells with an identifiable TCR CDR3. On the Seven Bridges Genomics platform, raw data were run through the BD Rhapsody Targeted Analysis Pipeline with V(D)J processing. Quality control, Sample Tag demultiplexing with Lex-BDSMK, clone identification with VDJ Explorer, and Seurat clustering were all done in SeqGeq 1.6.0. A clone was considered non-expanded if it made up <1% of CD8 T cells, and considered a clonal expansion if it made up >2.5% of the sample. TCRdb reanalyzed the raw reads on its own, using fastp at Q25 for trimming and MiXCR for clone calling, and kept in-frame beta chains. Rows matching on CDR3 protein sequence are summarized as one entry with the most common DNA and genes. In this record, the V and J calls reflect TCRdb's handling and not the investigators' own analysis. For this sample there are 20,000 to 25,000 distinct CDR3 sequences; around 33% appear just once. The top ten clones comprise 25% to 30% of the sample.

The CDR3 contains 14 residues when both ends are counted. Only the CDR3 part of the read is kept: 42 bases, read in frame from the first base. The germline ends are 7 bases apart after V is trimmed by 0 bases and J by 4 bases. CDR1 and CDR2 are drawn from the germline V gene: ENHRY, SYGVKD. The data were obtained in a study of immune aging and cytomegalovirus after organ transplant (dated by TCRdb to the early 2020s). Study-level background: All transplant recipients received three-drug immunosuppression with prednisone, tacrolimus, and mycophenolate.

Overall results and qualifications from the work: Since the sequencing data did not include a CD57 measurement, a conservative gene-based definition of aging was used in its place. TEMRA cells made up a larger share of large clones, and the seven largest clones (more than 1,800 cells) gained aged and TEMRA cells while losing TCM cells. Following viremia, aged-phenotype cells rose post-transplant in clones of any size, with the rise occurring earlier in large clones (days 200-264) than in small clones.

The chain is assembled from TRBV10-3 and TRBJ1-5, with the identity of the D gene unclear. Specimen: CMV peptide-activated CD4+ and CD8+ T cells sorted from blood, collected at five time points, pooled. This specimen's cell subset or site label, interpreted: sorted CD8+CD137+ and CD4+CD154+ T cells after 11 to 13 h CMV IE-1 peptide stimulation. This TCR was recovered from a female donor who had a heart transplant and CMV viremia. CDR3 loop: CAISESSVNQPQHL. Here is the DNA: TGTGCCATCAGTGAGTCGTCAGTTAATCAGCCCCAGCATCTT.